This T cell receptor (beta chain) was recovered during a study of vaccination effects on CD4 cells after COVID-19. Study-level findings and limits: After vaccination of healthy people, only 1 of 255 vaccine-induced clones cross-reacted with common cold coronaviruses.

About this clone: Antigen specificity is unknown.

After expansion with viral peptide pools in the ViraFEST assay, antigen-specific CD4+ T cells were sequenced. When less than 12 days of culture had elapsed, CD4+ T cells were isolated. All vaccine recipients tested negative for nucleocapsid antibodies and had never contracted SARS-CoV-2 infection. Days 3 and 7 saw half the medium replaced with IL-2 medium. Generated by immunoSEQ multiplex PCR, the TCRdb table keeps only in-frame clones and is missing some. Among some 59,000 clones, 75% to 90% were seen once, and the ten largest hold around 2.4%. CDR1 is MNHNY, CDR2 SVGAGI, per germline (reference sequence). The CDR3 is made up of 16 amino acids. Trimming shortened V by 2 bases and J by 2 bases, and 13 bases separated the two germline ends.

V and J are TRBV6-6 and TRBJ1-5, with D tentatively TRBD1 (6 bases). The clonotype originates from a human donor who received a COVID-19 vaccine. The input for sequencing was CD4+ T cells from PBMCs cultured with HCoV-229E spike peptides, taken before COVID-19 vaccination. The DNA of the CDR3 is TGTGCCAGCAGTTACCCAACGGCAGGGGGCAATCAGCCCCAGCATTTT. Its translation is CASSYPTAGGNQPQHF.